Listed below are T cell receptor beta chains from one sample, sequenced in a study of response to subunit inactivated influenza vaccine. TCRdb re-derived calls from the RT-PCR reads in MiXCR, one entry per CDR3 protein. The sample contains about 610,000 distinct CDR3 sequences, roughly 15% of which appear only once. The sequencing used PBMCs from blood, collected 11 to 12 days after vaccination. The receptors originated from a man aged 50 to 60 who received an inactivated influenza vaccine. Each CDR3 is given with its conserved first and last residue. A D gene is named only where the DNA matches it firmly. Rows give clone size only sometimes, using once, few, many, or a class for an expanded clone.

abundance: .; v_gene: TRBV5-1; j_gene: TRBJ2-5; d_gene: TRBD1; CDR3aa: CASSFVQGAGQETQYF; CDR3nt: TGCGCCAGCAGCTTCGTGCAGGGGGCGGGCCAAGAGACCCAGTACTTC
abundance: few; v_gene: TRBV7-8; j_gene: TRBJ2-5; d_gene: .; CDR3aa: CASGRGGGGETQYF; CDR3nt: TGTGCCAGCGGGCGTGGAGGAGGGGGTGAGACCCAGTACTTC
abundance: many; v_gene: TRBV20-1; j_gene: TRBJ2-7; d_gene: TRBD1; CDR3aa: CSARLGQLAEQYF; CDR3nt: TGCAGTGCTAGATTGGGACAGCTCGCCGAGCAGTACTTC
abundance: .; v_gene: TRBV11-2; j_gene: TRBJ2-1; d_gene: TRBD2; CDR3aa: CASSLLQRGGNEQFF; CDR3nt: TGTGCCAGCAGCTTATTACAGCGGGGGGGCAATGAGCAGTTCTTC
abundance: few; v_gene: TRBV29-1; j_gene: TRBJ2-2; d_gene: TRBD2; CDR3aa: CSSRGGTGELFF; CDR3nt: TGCAGCTCTCGGGGGGGGACCGGGGAGCTGTTTTTT
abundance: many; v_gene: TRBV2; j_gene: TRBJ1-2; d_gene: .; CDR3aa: CASSLTGTPSNYGYTF; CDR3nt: TGTGCCAGCAGTTTAACCGGGACACCCTCTAACTATGGCTACACCTTC
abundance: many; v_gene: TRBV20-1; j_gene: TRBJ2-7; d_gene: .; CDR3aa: CSAREPNYEQYF; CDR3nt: TGCAGTGCTAGAGAACCGAACTACGAGCAGTACTTC
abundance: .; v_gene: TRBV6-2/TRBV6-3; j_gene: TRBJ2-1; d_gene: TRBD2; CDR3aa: CASSYASGNEQFF; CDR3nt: TGTGCCAGCAGTTACGCTAGCGGCAATGAGCAGTTCTTC
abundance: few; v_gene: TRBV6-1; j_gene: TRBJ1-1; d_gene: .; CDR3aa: CASTGGKAFF; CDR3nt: TGTGCCAGCACGGGGGGGAAAGCTTTCTTT
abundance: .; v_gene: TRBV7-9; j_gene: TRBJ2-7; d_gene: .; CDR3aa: CASRPTGTMRNYEQYF; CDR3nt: TGTGCCAGCAGACCTACCGGGACAATGAGGAACTACGAGCAGTACTTC
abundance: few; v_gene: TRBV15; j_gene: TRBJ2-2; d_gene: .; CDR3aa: CATSRDSHTGELFF; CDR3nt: TGTGCCACCAGCAGAGACAGCCACACCGGGGAGCTGTTTTTT
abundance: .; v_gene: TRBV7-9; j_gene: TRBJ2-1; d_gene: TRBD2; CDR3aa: CASSTGGLYNEQFF; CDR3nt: TGTGCCAGCAGCACGGGGGGGTTGTACAATGAGCAGTTCTTC
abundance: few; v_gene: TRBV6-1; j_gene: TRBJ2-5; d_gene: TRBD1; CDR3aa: CASRSPDRGGETQYF; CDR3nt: TGTGCCAGCAGATCCCCGGACAGGGGGGGAGAGACCCAGTACTTC
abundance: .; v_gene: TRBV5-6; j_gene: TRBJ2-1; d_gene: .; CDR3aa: CASSDTLRRVSHEQFF; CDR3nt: TGTGCCAGCAGCGATACATTACGTCGTGTTTCCCATGAGCAGTTCTTC
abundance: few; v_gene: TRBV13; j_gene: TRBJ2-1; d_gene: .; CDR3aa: CASSLEGRIYNEQFF; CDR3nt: TGTGCCAGCAGCTTAGAGGGCCGCATCTACAATGAGCAGTTCTTC
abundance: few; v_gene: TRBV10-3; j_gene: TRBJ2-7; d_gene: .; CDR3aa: CAISADTIRDEQYF; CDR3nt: TGTGCCATCAGCGCTGACACCATCAGGGACGAGCAGTACTTC
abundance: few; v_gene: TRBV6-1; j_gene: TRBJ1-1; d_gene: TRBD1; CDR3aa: CASSPGQLPEAFF; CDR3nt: TGTGCCAGCAGTCCGGGACAGCTACCTGAAGCTTTCTTT
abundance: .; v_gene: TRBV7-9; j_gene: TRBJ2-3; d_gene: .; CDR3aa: CASSLARDFVTDTQYF; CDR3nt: TGTGCCAGCAGCTTAGCCCGGGACTTCGTTACAGATACGCAGTATTTT